Sequencing of this T cell receptor beta chain was carried out in a study of cytomegalovirus exposure and HLA in healthy donors. For the study at large: From 150 million to 200 million T cells, an earlier analysis saw 110 million or so unique TCR beta sequences.

Broader study findings: In a later analysis, HLA-associated TCR beta chains were more clonally expanded than equally common others. As a later analysis revealed, the rate of TCR association differed by HLA locus, with DRB1 most and HLA-C fewest. In a later analysis, at a false discovery rate of 0.05, approximately 15,000 TCR beta sequences matched HLA alleles.

To note about this clone: Its antigen is undetermined.

With 8 bases removed from V and 5 bases from J, the gap between germline ends came to 12 bases. The CDR3 totals 13 residues. Germline V lookup: CDR1 MNHNS, CDR2 SASEGT. The PCR used 60 Vbeta and 13 Jbeta primers. Clones were read by immunoSEQ multiplex PCR, and TCRdb kept only the in-frame ones, dropping some. The sample's table shows some 51,000 clones. The genes are TRBV6-1 and TRBJ2-2; D is possibly TRBD2 (6 bases). Sequencing was performed on PBMCs. The origin of this receptor is a man aged 35 to 55 in good health and CMV-seropositive. CDR3 amino acids: CASPPGETGELFF. In DNA form, the CDR3 reads TGTGCCAGCCCCCCGGGGGAAACCGGGGAGCTGTTTTTT.